A selection of T cell receptor beta chains follows, all from one sample in a study of blood T cell repertoires in COVID-19. Profiled with immunoSEQ multiplex PCR; TCRdb holds only in-frame clones, not every one. The repertoire holds 100,000 or so clones, with around four fifths as singletons. Sequencing used peripheral blood. These receptors were collected from a woman in her seventies with acute or convalescent COVID-19. CDR3s include the opening cysteine and the closing phenylalanine or tryptophan. A D gene is named only where the DNA matches it firmly. The size entry is marked missing in some rows and otherwise reads once, few, many or a size class.

v_gene: TRBV2; abundance: NA; j_gene: TRBJ1-2; d_gene: NA; CDR3nt: TGTGCCAGCAGTCCGCAGGGTTATGGCTACACCTTC; CDR3aa: CASSPQGYGYTF
v_gene: TRBV10-3; abundance: NA; j_gene: TRBJ1-3; d_gene: NA; CDR3nt: TGTGCCACCGCAGGGGACGGAAACACCATATATTTT; CDR3aa: CATAGDGNTIYF
v_gene: TRBV7-9; abundance: few; j_gene: TRBJ2-3; d_gene: TRBD2; CDR3nt: TGTGCCAGCAGCTTATGGAGCGGGGGGGGATCAGATACGCAGTATTTT; CDR3aa: CASSLWSGGGSDTQYF
v_gene: TRBV2; abundance: NA; j_gene: TRBJ2-7; d_gene: NA; CDR3nt: TGTGCCAGCAGTGACAATGGGCCCCACGAGCAGTACTTC; CDR3aa: CASSDNGPHEQYF
v_gene: TRBV7-2; abundance: NA; j_gene: TRBJ1-1; d_gene: NA; CDR3nt: TGTGCCAGCAGCCCACTGGCAGGTAACACTGAAGCTTTCTTT; CDR3aa: CASSPLAGNTEAFF
v_gene: TRBV6-2/TRBV6-3; abundance: NA; j_gene: TRBJ2-5; d_gene: NA; CDR3nt: TGTGCCAGCAGTTATCCCAGGATCGAAGAGACCCAGTACTTC; CDR3aa: CASSYPRIEETQYF
v_gene: TRBV18; abundance: NA; j_gene: TRBJ1-5; d_gene: TRBD1; CDR3nt: TGTGCCAGCTCACCCCGGGACAGCGATCAGCCCCAGCATTTT; CDR3aa: CASSPRDSDQPQHF
v_gene: TRBV18; abundance: NA; j_gene: TRBJ1-1; d_gene: TRBD1; CDR3nt: TGTGCCAGCTCACCGCCAACAGGGGGCCTTACTGAAGCTTTCTTT; CDR3aa: CASSPPTGGLTEAFF
v_gene: TRBV29-1; abundance: NA; j_gene: TRBJ1-6; d_gene: TRBD1; CDR3nt: TGCAGCGTCCTTTCCGGGACAGAAAATTCACCCCTCCACTTT; CDR3aa: CSVLSGTENSPLHF
v_gene: TRBV29-1; abundance: NA; j_gene: TRBJ1-6; d_gene: NA; CDR3nt: TGCAGCGTCCAGGAGGGGAATTCACCCCTCCACTTT; CDR3aa: CSVQEGNSPLHF
v_gene: TRBV4-3; abundance: NA; j_gene: TRBJ2-7; d_gene: NA; CDR3nt: TGCGCCAGCAGCCCCTCGCCGGGGTACGAGCAGTACTTC; CDR3aa: CASSPSPGYEQYF
v_gene: TRBV7-6; abundance: NA; j_gene: TRBJ2-7; d_gene: TRBD2; CDR3nt: TGTGCCAGCAGCCCACAGATGATAGCGGGGAGGGGGCAGTACTTC; CDR3aa: CASSPQMIAGRGQYF
v_gene: TRBV4-1; abundance: NA; j_gene: TRBJ1-3; d_gene: NA; CDR3nt: TGCGCCAGCAGCCAAGTGAGGACTCCAAACTCTGGAAACACCATATATTTT; CDR3aa: CASSQVRTPNSGNTIYF
v_gene: TRBV3-1/TRBV3-2; abundance: NA; j_gene: TRBJ1-5; d_gene: NA; CDR3nt: TGTGCCAGCAGCTTCGCAGGGAGCAATCAGCCCCAGCATTTT; CDR3aa: CASSFAGSNQPQHF
v_gene: TRBV18; abundance: once; j_gene: TRBJ1-2; d_gene: NA; CDR3nt: TGTGCCAGCTCACCACTCGGAACAGGGCCAAACTATGGCTACACCTTC; CDR3aa: CASSPLGTGPNYGYTF
v_gene: TRBV2; abundance: NA; j_gene: TRBJ1-5; d_gene: NA; CDR3nt: TGTGCCAGCAGTGTCGACAGTGGGAGCAATCAGCCCCAGCATTTT; CDR3aa: CASSVDSGSNQPQHF
v_gene: TRBV5-6; abundance: NA; j_gene: TRBJ2-1; d_gene: NA; CDR3nt: TGTGCCAGCAGCCCCTCATTCAGCTCCTACAATGAGCAGTTCTTC; CDR3aa: CASSPSFSSYNEQFF
v_gene: TRBV28; abundance: NA; j_gene: TRBJ1-2; d_gene: NA; CDR3nt: TGTGCCAGCAGTTCGGGCGTCCAGAGACAGGGCTACACCTTC; CDR3aa: CASSSGVQRQGYTF
v_gene: TRBV7-8; abundance: NA; j_gene: TRBJ1-1; d_gene: NA; CDR3nt: TGTGCCAGCAGCTTAGGGACCCAGGGATTGGGGACTGAAGCTTTCTTT; CDR3aa: CASSLGTQGLGTEAFF
v_gene: TRBV5-4; abundance: NA; j_gene: TRBJ2-5; d_gene: TRBD2; CDR3nt: TGTGCCAGCAGCTGGGGGGGACGGACTACCAAAGAGACCCAGTACTTC; CDR3aa: CASSWGGRTTKETQYF
v_gene: TRBV7-9; abundance: few; j_gene: TRBJ2-1; d_gene: TRBD2; CDR3nt: TGTGCCAGCAGCCCCCTGTTGACTAGCGGGATTCCATACAATGAGCAGTTCTTC; CDR3aa: CASSPLLTSGIPYNEQFF
v_gene: TRBV19; abundance: NA; j_gene: TRBJ1-5; d_gene: TRBD1; CDR3nt: TGTGCCAGTAGTACACGACAGGGACAGGCGGTTCAGCCCCAGCATTTT; CDR3aa: CASSTRQGQAVQPQHF
v_gene: TRBV6-2/TRBV6-3; abundance: NA; j_gene: TRBJ1-2; d_gene: TRBD1; CDR3nt: TGTGCCAGCAGTTACTCCGGGACAGGGGGCCCTTCCGGCTACACCTTC; CDR3aa: CASSYSGTGGPSGYTF
v_gene: TRBV18; abundance: NA; j_gene: TRBJ2-5; d_gene: NA; CDR3nt: TGTGCCAGCTCACCCAGCAACCCAGGGGAGACCCAGTACTTC; CDR3aa: CASSPSNPGETQYF
v_gene: TRBV10-3; abundance: few; j_gene: TRBJ1-2; d_gene: NA; CDR3nt: TGTGCCATCAGTGGTCTACAGGAACACACTCGCTATGGCTACACCTTC; CDR3aa: CAISGLQEHTRYGYTF
v_gene: TRBV7-2; abundance: NA; j_gene: TRBJ2-7; d_gene: NA; CDR3nt: TGTGCCAGCAGCAGAGATTTAAGAGGCACCTACGAGCAGTACTTC; CDR3aa: CASSRDLRGTYEQYF
v_gene: TRBV19; abundance: NA; j_gene: TRBJ2-7; d_gene: NA; CDR3nt: TGTGCCAGTAGCTCACAGGCATCGTTTAACGAGCAGTACTTC; CDR3aa: CASSSQASFNEQYF
v_gene: TRBV5-1; abundance: NA; j_gene: TRBJ1-1; d_gene: NA; CDR3nt: TGCGCCAGCAGCGCTGTAGAGAACACTGAAGCTTTCTTT; CDR3aa: CASSAVENTEAFF
v_gene: TRBV27; abundance: NA; j_gene: TRBJ2-7; d_gene: NA; CDR3nt: TGTGCCAGCAGTTTAGGCGGCAGGGCCCACGAGCAGTACTTC; CDR3aa: CASSLGGRAHEQYF
v_gene: TRBV23-1; abundance: NA; j_gene: TRBJ1-5; d_gene: NA; CDR3nt: TGCGCCAGCAGTCAATCGTCCCGACAAAATCAGCCCCAGCATTTT; CDR3aa: CASSQSSRQNQPQHF
v_gene: TRBV4-1; abundance: once; j_gene: TRBJ1-2; d_gene: NA; CDR3nt: TGCGCCAGCAGCCAAGAGGAACAGGTCCGACATGGCTACACCTTC; CDR3aa: CASSQEEQVRHGYTF
v_gene: TRBV6-5; abundance: NA; j_gene: TRBJ1-2; d_gene: NA; CDR3nt: TGTGCCAGCAGTCCCGAGGGGGATATCTATGGCTACACCTTC; CDR3aa: CASSPEGDIYGYTF
v_gene: TRBV19; abundance: NA; j_gene: TRBJ1-1; d_gene: NA; CDR3nt: TGTGCCAGTAGTGGGGCATACACTGAAGCTTTCTTT; CDR3aa: CASSGAYTEAFF
v_gene: TRBV15; abundance: NA; j_gene: TRBJ2-4; d_gene: NA; CDR3nt: TGTGCCACCAGCAGAGAAGTGGCAGGGCGAGCCAAAAACATTCAGTACTTC; CDR3aa: CATSREVAGRAKNIQYF
v_gene: TRBV18; abundance: NA; j_gene: TRBJ2-2; d_gene: TRBD2; CDR3nt: TGTGCCAGCTCACCGAGCAGCGGGGGGACCAACACCGGGGAGCTGTTTTTT; CDR3aa: CASSPSSGGTNTGELFF
v_gene: TRBV10-3; abundance: NA; j_gene: TRBJ2-5; d_gene: TRBD1; CDR3nt: TGTGCCACAGGGGGAGAAGGGCAAGAGACCCAGTACTTC; CDR3aa: CATGGEGQETQYF
v_gene: TRBV3-1/TRBV3-2; abundance: few; j_gene: TRBJ2-3; d_gene: TRBD2; CDR3nt: TGTGCCAGCAGCCATAGCGGGGGGGCAGATACGCAGTATTTT; CDR3aa: CASSHSGGADTQYF
v_gene: TRBV10-3; abundance: NA; j_gene: TRBJ2-2; d_gene: NA; CDR3nt: TGTGCCATCAGTGAGCCGGAAAGAAAACAGGGATGGTGGACCGCGAACACCGGGGAGCTGTTTTTT; CDR3aa: CAISEPERKQGWWTANTGELFF
v_gene: TRBV24-1; abundance: few; j_gene: TRBJ1-5; d_gene: NA; CDR3nt: TGTGCCACCAGTGGGACAGATAGTAGCAATCAGCCCCAGCATTTT; CDR3aa: CATSGTDSSNQPQHF
v_gene: TRBV28; abundance: NA; j_gene: TRBJ2-1; d_gene: NA; CDR3nt: TGTGCCAGCAGTCAAACCTACAATGAGCAGTTCTTC; CDR3aa: CASSQTYNEQFF
v_gene: TRBV10-1; abundance: NA; j_gene: TRBJ2-1; d_gene: TRBD1; CDR3nt: TGCGCCAGCAGGCGGGACAGGGGCCTGGATGAGCAGTTCTTC; CDR3aa: CASRRDRGLDEQFF
v_gene: TRBV5-5; abundance: NA; j_gene: TRBJ1-1; d_gene: NA; CDR3nt: TGTGCCAGCAGCTTGGCCTTGGGGAGGGGTGGCACTGAAGCTTTCTTT; CDR3aa: CASSLALGRGGTEAFF
v_gene: TRBV19; abundance: NA; j_gene: TRBJ1-5; d_gene: TRBD1; CDR3nt: TGTGCCAGTAGTAAAACCGGGACAGGGAATCAGCCCCAGCATTTT; CDR3aa: CASSKTGTGNQPQHF
v_gene: TRBV7-2; abundance: NA; j_gene: TRBJ2-5; d_gene: TRBD2; CDR3nt: TGTGCCAGCAGCTTAGTTAGCGGGGGTCGGTTACAAGAGACCCAGTACTTC; CDR3aa: CASSLVSGGRLQETQYF
v_gene: TRBV7-9; abundance: once; j_gene: TRBJ2-7; d_gene: NA; CDR3nt: TGTGCCAGCAGCGCCACAGGGTTGGTCGAGCAGTACTTC; CDR3aa: CASSATGLVEQYF
v_gene: TRBV7-6; abundance: once; j_gene: TRBJ2-1; d_gene: NA; CDR3nt: TGTGCCAGCAGCTTAAAGGGAGCCTACAATGAGCAGTTCTTC; CDR3aa: CASSLKGAYNEQFF
v_gene: TRBV18; abundance: NA; j_gene: TRBJ1-1; d_gene: TRBD1; CDR3nt: TGTGCCAGCTCACCACCAGGGGGCGCAGGGGTAGGGACTGAAGCTTTCTTT; CDR3aa: CASSPPGGAGVGTEAFF
v_gene: TRBV5-6; abundance: NA; j_gene: TRBJ1-3; d_gene: TRBD1; CDR3nt: TGTGCCAGCAGCTTGACCCGAACAGGGGGCTCTGGAAACACCATATATTTT; CDR3aa: CASSLTRTGGSGNTIYF
v_gene: TRBV7-2; abundance: many; j_gene: TRBJ1-2; d_gene: NA; CDR3nt: TGTGCCAGCAGAAGCACAGGTTTACGGGGCTACACCTTC; CDR3aa: CASRSTGLRGYTF
v_gene: TRBV27; abundance: NA; j_gene: TRBJ2-2; d_gene: NA; CDR3nt: TGTGCCAGCAGAAGGTGGGGCGCTGGGGGGACCGGGGAGCTGTTTTTT; CDR3aa: CASRRWGAGGTGELFF
v_gene: TRBV2; abundance: NA; j_gene: TRBJ2-5; d_gene: TRBD1; CDR3nt: TGTGCCAGCAGCAGCCAGGACAGGATAAAAGAGACCCAGTACTTC; CDR3aa: CASSSQDRIKETQYF
v_gene: TRBV4-3; abundance: NA; j_gene: TRBJ2-7; d_gene: TRBD1; CDR3nt: TGCGCCAGCAGCCAAGGGACAGGGGGCGGGATGGAGCAGTACTTC; CDR3aa: CASSQGTGGGMEQYF
v_gene: TRBV5-5; abundance: once; j_gene: TRBJ2-5; d_gene: NA; CDR3nt: TGTGCCAGCAGCCCGACAGATTTCCAAGAGACCCAGTACTTC; CDR3aa: CASSPTDFQETQYF
v_gene: TRBV19; abundance: few; j_gene: TRBJ1-1; d_gene: TRBD1; CDR3nt: TGTGCCAGTAGTGTCGGGACAGGCACTGAAGCTTTCTTT; CDR3aa: CASSVGTGTEAFF
v_gene: TRBV6-2/TRBV6-3; abundance: NA; j_gene: TRBJ1-2; d_gene: NA; CDR3nt: TGTGCCAGCAGTTACGGTAGCGGGGTCTATGGCTACACCTTC; CDR3aa: CASSYGSGVYGYTF
v_gene: TRBV2; abundance: NA; j_gene: TRBJ1-6; d_gene: TRBD1; CDR3nt: TGTGCCAGCAAGGGACAGGACCAGAATTCACCCCTCCACTTT; CDR3aa: CASKGQDQNSPLHF
v_gene: TRBV7-2; abundance: NA; j_gene: TRBJ2-7; d_gene: TRBD2; CDR3nt: TGTGCCAGCAGCTCCCCTCTAGCGGGGGGTTTCTACGAGCAGTACTTC; CDR3aa: CASSSPLAGGFYEQYF